What follows are 9 T cell receptor beta chains derived from one specimen sequenced in a study of long-term antiretroviral therapy in people with HIV. It was version v3.0 of the immunoSEQ assay that was run at survey level. Produced via immunoSEQ multiplex PCR; TCRdb's table is partial and in-frame only. The sample shows about 35,000 clones, 65% to 80% of them seen only once. Here the sequenced sample was unsorted PBMCs, taken 2 years after starting antiretroviral therapy. The receptors stem from a woman in her forties or fifties with HIV.

The chain couples TRBV5-6 to TRBJ2-3, with 10 bases identical to TRBD2. The CDR3 contains 15 residues. The V and J ends lost 4 bases and 4 bases, in that order; junction bases with no gene match: 6. Germline CDR1 and CDR2: SGHDT and YYEEEE. The DNA of the CDR3 is TGTGCCAGCAGCGAAGCGGGGGGGACTGCAGATACGCAGTATTTT. As protein: CASSEAGGTADTQYF.

This rearrangement joins TRBV6-1 to TRBJ1-6, with TRBD1 matching 8 bases. V trimming: 3 bases; J trimming: 8 bases; junction bases outside the gene matches: 6. The CDR3 consists of 15 residues. Looked up from germline, CDR1 is MNHNS and CDR2 is SASEGT. The DNA of the CDR3 is TGTGCCAGCAGTGAGCTCCGGGGACAGGATTCACCCCTCCACTTT. Residues: CASSELRGQDSPLHF.

The chain carries TRBV7-9 and TRBJ1-3; D is unclear. This CDR3 spans 16 amino acids. Trimming shortened V by 1 base and J by 0 bases, and 10 bases separated the two germline ends. Germline V lookup: CDR1 SEHNR, CDR2 FQNEAQ (reference sequence). The DNA for the CDR3 is TGTGCCAGCAGCTTAGTCGCCAGTTTCTCTGGAAACACCATATATTTT. Protein product: CASSLVASFSGNTIYF.

The chain carries TRBV25-1 and TRBJ2-7; no clear D gene. The germline gives CDR1 MGHDK, CDR2 SYGVNS. The CDR3 is 11 residues long. V dropped 6 bases and J dropped 5 bases, with 8 bases sitting between them. CDR3 protein: CASRGWDEQYF. In DNA, the CDR3 is TGTGCCAGCAGGGGATGGGACGAGCAGTACTTC.

This rearrangement joins TRBV30 to TRBJ1-6; possibly TRBD1 for D (5 bases). Germline assignment: CDR1 GTSNPN and CDR2 SVGIG (reference sequence). Trimming pared 5 bases from V and 0 bases from J, leaving 14 bases between. This CDR3 contains 16 residues. CDR3 nucleotide sequence: TGTGCCTGGGGGGCCCGGGGAAGCTCCTATAATTCACCCCTCCACTTT. Translating it yields CAWGARGSSYNSPLHF.

The CDR3 DNA follows: TGTGCCAGCAGGGCCGGGACACAGAACTATGGCTACACCTTC. Its translation: CASRAGTQNYGYTF. The genes are TRBV6-1 and TRBJ1-2; maybe TRBD1 (6 bases). The CDR3 loop spans 14 amino acids. Trimming left V 6 bases short and J 2 bases short, with 13 bases between. The germline V gene has CDR1 MNHNS and CDR2 SASEGT.

The table lists this clone with a few counts. The V gene is TRBV30, the J gene TRBJ1-2; tentatively, D is TRBD1 (5 bases). Germline CDR1 and CDR2: GTSNPN and SVGIG (reference sequence). This CDR3 region has 15 residues. V was pared by 4 bases and J by 8 bases, with 23 bases between. CDR3 loop: CAWTTEGTRVGGYTF. CDR3 nucleotides: TGTGCCTGGACCACCGAGGGGACGCGGGTGGGCGGCTACACCTTC.

V is TRBV4-1 and J is TRBJ2-2; the match to TRBD2 covers 7 bases. The CDR3 runs to 15 residues. The V gene end was trimmed by 4 bases and the J gene end by 7 bases; junction bases not matched to a gene: 9. Germline CDR1 is MGHRA and CDR2 is YSYEKL. The CDR3 here is CASSPTGLVGGELFF. CDR3 in DNA: TGCGCCAGCAGCCCGACCGGACTAGTCGGCGGGGAGCTGTTTTTT.

V usage is TRBV18 and J usage is TRBJ1-4, with D tentatively TRBD1 (5 bases). The CDR3 length is 16 residues. CDR1 and CDR2 (germline): KGHSH, LQKENI. V gave up 3 bases and J gave up 8 bases, with 19 bases separating them. CDR3 nucleotides: TGTGCCAGCTCACCGATAGGGGATGCGCCCGGAGAAAAACTGTTTTTT. Translation: CASSPIGDAPGEKLFF.